The clone carrying this T cell receptor beta chain occurred a few times. The sample is drawn from a study of blood T cell repertoires in COVID-19. In the study overall: Whether acute or convalescent, the COVID-19 samples came from the United States, Italy and Spain.

CDR3 size: 17 residues. The V and J ends lost 0 bases and 0 bases, in that order; junction bases with no gene match: 3. The germline V gene has CDR1 ENHRY and CDR2 SYGVKD. Profiling relied on immunoSEQ multiplex PCR, and the TCRdb table lists in-frame clones only, not all of them. The sample holds about 220,000 clones; 70% to 90% are singletons and the top ten take around 3.5%. Sequenced sample: PBMCs or T cells enriched from blood (not recorded which). This receptor was taken from a middle-aged woman with acute COVID-19. The chain couples TRBV10-3 to TRBJ1-3, with 9 bases identical to TRBD1. CDR3 in DNA: TGTGCCATCAGTGAGTCGGGGACAGGGATCTCTGGAAACACCATATATTTT. Its translation is CAISESGTGISGNTIYF.